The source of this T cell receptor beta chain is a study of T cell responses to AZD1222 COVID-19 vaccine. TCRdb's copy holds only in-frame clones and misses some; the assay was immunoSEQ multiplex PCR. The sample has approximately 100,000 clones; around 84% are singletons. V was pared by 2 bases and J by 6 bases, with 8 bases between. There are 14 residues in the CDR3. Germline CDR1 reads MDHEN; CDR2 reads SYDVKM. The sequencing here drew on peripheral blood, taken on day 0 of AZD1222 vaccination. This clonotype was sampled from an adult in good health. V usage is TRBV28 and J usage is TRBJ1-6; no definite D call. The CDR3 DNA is TGTGCCAGCAGTTTAGGGCAGCTTAATTCACCCCTCCACTTT. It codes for CASSLGQLNSPLHF. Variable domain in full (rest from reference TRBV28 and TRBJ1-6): DVKVTQSSRYLVKRTGEKVFLECVQDMDHENMFWYRQDPGLGLRLIYFSYDVKMKEKGDIPEGYSVSREKKERFSLILESASTNQTSMYLCASSLGQLNSPLHFGNGTRLTVT.